The entry below gives a single TCR beta chain sequence along with its context. The protocol was immunoSEQ multiplex PCR, while the TCRdb copy is restricted to in-frame clones and leaves out a portion. The sample has tens of thousands of clones, approximately 90% seen once. These data originate in a study of T cells after somatic rescue of genetic block. This CDR3 is 15 amino acids long. The ends lost 8 bases at V and 3 bases at J; junction bases unmatched: 9. Germline assignment: CDR1 LNHNV and CDR2 YYDKDF (reference sequence). The TCR originated in a man aged 30 to 45. Material: peripheral blood mononuclear cells (PBMCs). This rearrangement joins TRBV15 to TRBJ2-2, with 7 bases aligning to TRBD2. The chain's CDR3 is CATGRGSIDTGELFF. CDR3 sequence (DNA): TGTGCCACCGGGAGGGGATCCATCGACACCGGGGAGCTGTTTTTT. Full variable domain (rest looked up from reference TRBV15 and TRBJ2-2): DAMVIQNPRYQVTQFGKPVTLSCSQTLNHNVMYWYQQKSSQAPKLLFHYYDKDFNNEADTPDNFQSRRPNTSFCFLDIRSPGLGDTAMYLCATGRGSIDTGELFFGEGSRLTVL.